This T cell receptor (beta chain) is drawn from a study of beta chain features in type 1 diabetes. Of the isolated RNA, all was reverse transcribed, and so the sequenced material was expressed TCRB transcripts. An average approximately 4 million reads came from naive, central memory and regulatory T cell samples. Measured with immunoSEQ multiplex PCR; TCRdb has only the in-frame clones, and not every one. The sample consists of roughly 230,000 clones, 9.6% of them appearing once. Germline V gives CDR1 GTSNPN, CDR2 SVGIG (reference sequence). The CDR3 is made up of 16 amino acids. V lost 1 base and J 3 bases, leaving 18 bases between the germline ends. Study-level findings and limits: A potential influence of HLA type upon TCRB rearrangement remained unresolved herein. Sequencing the cDNA could make cells with high TCR expression show up more than they should. The study found that naive, central memory and Treg TCRB repertoires appeared more similar in patients than in healthy donors.

The sample holds a few counts of this clone. What it recognizes is unknown. Sequencing input: naive CD4+ T cells from blood. The J gene is TRBJ1-1, the V gene TRBV30, with D possibly matching TRBD1 (5 bases). This clonotype was obtained from a woman aged 18-35 years in good health. The CDR3 nucleotides read TGTGCCTGGAGTGGCGGGACCCTGTCCCTGGACACTGAAGCTTTCTTT. Protein product: CAWSGGTLSLDTEAFF.